The following is a TCR beta chain sequence with its context. Its target is unknown. All the people who gave samples were healthy bone marrow donors. The data were taken from a study of cytomegalovirus exposure and HLA in healthy donors. Study-wide results and caveats: A later analysis reportedly identified an Asian-associated ancestry cluster as carrying fewer N-insertions than the approximately 640-donor mean. TCR beta V- and J-gene trimming, according to a later analysis, was linked to a missense DCLRE1C variant. Later analysis identified 17,000 or so TCR beta sequences associated with HLA alleles, using a false discovery rate threshold of 0.05.

With 60 Vbeta and 13 Jbeta primers, the PCR was carried out. Generated by immunoSEQ multiplex PCR, the TCRdb table keeps only in-frame clones and is missing some. The sample holds approximately 90,000 clones, 77% seen once. The CDR3 is 15 amino acids. Losses at the gene ends were 6 bases for V and 11 bases for J; bases not matched to a gene: 11. Germline assignment: CDR1 SGHTA and CDR2 FQGNSA. Specimen: PBMCs. The receptor's source is a woman in her forties in good health and CMV-seronegative. The J gene is TRBJ1-6, the V gene TRBV7-2; TRBD1 matches 9 bases. The CDR3 DNA is TGTGCCAGCAGGTCAGCCGGGACAGGGAGAGCACCCCTCCACTTT. It translates to CASRSAGTGRAPLHF.